A selection of T cell receptor beta chains follows, all from one sample in a study of OX40 agonist ivuxolimab in advanced cancers. Assay used: immunoSEQ multiplex PCR; TCRdb lists only in-frame clones, some missing. The data contain about 69,000 clones, 80% to 85% of them singletons. This sample comprised CD4+ or CD8+ T cells sorted from blood, obtained in a trial of the OX40 agonist ivuxolimab. The receptor source for this set is an adult with an advanced solid tumor such as melanoma, head and neck, liver or kidney cancer. Both conserved end residues are part of each CDR3. Each record gives: CDR3 DNA, CDR3 protein, J gene, V gene, clone size, D gene. A D gene is named only where the DNA matches it firmly. The size entry is marked missing in some rows and otherwise reads once, few, many or a size class.

cdr3_nt: TGTGCCAGCAGCTATGGGACTAGCGGGAGTAGGGGACGCAATGAGCAGTTCTTC
cdr3_aa: CASSYGTSGSRGRNEQFF
j_call: TRBJ2-1
v_call: TRBV11-3
clone_size: few
d_call: TRBD2

cdr3_nt: TGTGCCAGCAGCCGGGGACAGGGTTACGAGCAGTACTTC
cdr3_aa: CASSRGQGYEQYF
j_call: TRBJ2-7
v_call: TRBV14
clone_size: .
d_call: TRBD1

cdr3_nt: TGTGCCATCAGAGGGGTGGGACCTAATGAAAAACTGTTTTTT
cdr3_aa: CAIRGVGPNEKLFF
j_call: TRBJ1-4
v_call: TRBV10-3
clone_size: once
d_call: .

cdr3_nt: TGCAGTGTCGGGGACGACTATGGCTACACCTTC
cdr3_aa: CSVGDDYGYTF
j_call: TRBJ1-2
v_call: TRBV29-1
clone_size: .
d_call: .

cdr3_nt: TGTGCCAGCAGCTTAGAGTCCGGGATGTCCGTATACAATGAGCAGTTCTTC
cdr3_aa: CASSLESGMSVYNEQFF
j_call: TRBJ2-1
v_call: TRBV11-1
clone_size: .
d_call: .

cdr3_nt: TGTGCCACCAGCAGTGACGAGGGCTACGAGCAGTACTTC
cdr3_aa: CATSSDEGYEQYF
j_call: TRBJ2-7
v_call: TRBV15
clone_size: .
d_call: .

cdr3_nt: TGTGCCAGCAGCCGCGACCACCAAGAGACCCAGTACTTC
cdr3_aa: CASSRDHQETQYF
j_call: TRBJ2-5
v_call: TRBV5-4
clone_size: .
d_call: .

cdr3_nt: TGCAGCGTCTCACAAGAGACCCAGTACTTC
cdr3_aa: CSVSQETQYF
j_call: TRBJ2-5
v_call: TRBV29-1
clone_size: .
d_call: .

cdr3_nt: TGTGCCAGCAGCCAAGTTGGAGGGGCTGTTACTGAAGCTTTCTTT
cdr3_aa: CASSQVGGAVTEAFF
j_call: TRBJ1-1
v_call: TRBV4-2
clone_size: .
d_call: .

cdr3_nt: TGTGCCAGCAGCCTCTACAGGGTAGGGGAGACCCAGTACTTC
cdr3_aa: CASSLYRVGETQYF
j_call: TRBJ2-5
v_call: TRBV11-1
clone_size: .
d_call: .

cdr3_nt: TGTGCCAGTAGTACCCTATACAGTGAGCAGTTCTTC
cdr3_aa: CASSTLYSEQFF
j_call: TRBJ2-1
v_call: TRBV19
clone_size: .
d_call: .

cdr3_nt: TGTGCCAGCAGTTATATGCACGAGCAGTACTTC
cdr3_aa: CASSYMHEQYF
j_call: TRBJ2-7
v_call: TRBV6-5
clone_size: .
d_call: .

cdr3_nt: TGCGCCAGCAGCTTCCTAGCGGGAGAGAGTTACGAGCAGTACTTC
cdr3_aa: CASSFLAGESYEQYF
j_call: TRBJ2-7
v_call: TRBV5-1
clone_size: .
d_call: TRBD2

cdr3_nt: TGTGCCAGCAGCCGAAGGGCCCAGGGTTCGGACGAGCAGTACTTC
cdr3_aa: CASSRRAQGSDEQYF
j_call: TRBJ2-7
v_call: TRBV14
clone_size: .
d_call: .

cdr3_nt: TGCGCCAGCTCCCTCAAACAGGTCACCTACGAGCAGTACTTC
cdr3_aa: CASSLKQVTYEQYF
j_call: TRBJ2-7
v_call: TRBV4-1
clone_size: .
d_call: .

cdr3_nt: TGTGCCAGCAGCTTAGTACGACTAGTTAGCACAGATACGCAGTATTTT
cdr3_aa: CASSLVRLVSTDTQYF
j_call: TRBJ2-3
v_call: TRBV5-6
clone_size: .
d_call: .

cdr3_nt: TGTGCCAGCAGCTCCTACAGGGGTGAAGGCGAGCAGTACTTC
cdr3_aa: CASSSYRGEGEQYF
j_call: TRBJ2-7
v_call: TRBV11-3
clone_size: .
d_call: TRBD1

cdr3_nt: TGTGCCAGCAGTGGGCTCGGGGTCGTGGATGAGCAGTTCTTC
cdr3_aa: CASSGLGVVDEQFF
j_call: TRBJ2-1
v_call: TRBV2
clone_size: once
d_call: .